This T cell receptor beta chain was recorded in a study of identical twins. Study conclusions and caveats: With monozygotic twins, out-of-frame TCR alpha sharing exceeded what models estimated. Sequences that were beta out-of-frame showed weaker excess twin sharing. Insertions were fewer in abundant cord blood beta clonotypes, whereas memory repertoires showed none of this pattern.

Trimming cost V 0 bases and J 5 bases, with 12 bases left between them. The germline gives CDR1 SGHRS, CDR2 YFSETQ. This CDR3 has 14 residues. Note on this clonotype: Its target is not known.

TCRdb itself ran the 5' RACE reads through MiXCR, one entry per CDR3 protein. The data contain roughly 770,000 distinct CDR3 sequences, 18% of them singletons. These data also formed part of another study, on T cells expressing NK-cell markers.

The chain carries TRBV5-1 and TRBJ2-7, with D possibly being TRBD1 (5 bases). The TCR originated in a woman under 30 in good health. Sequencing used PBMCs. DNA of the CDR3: TGCGCCAGCAGCTTGGGACAGATGTGGGACGAGCAGTACTTC. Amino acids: CASSLGQMWDEQYF. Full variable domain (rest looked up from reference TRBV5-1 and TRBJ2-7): KAGVTQTPRYLIKTRGQQVTLSCSPISGHRSVSWYQQTPGQGLQFLFEYFSETQRNKGNFPGRFSGRQFSNSRSEMNVSTLELGDSALYLCASSLGQMWDEQYFGPGTRLTVT.